The 20 T cell receptor beta chains below come from one sample, sequenced in a study of technical replicates of blood from a few donors. Clones were sequenced by immunoSEQ multiplex PCR, and TCRdb holds only the in-frame ones, with some missing. The sample gives 15,000 or so clones, over 75% of which show up once; around 12% is in the top ten. The sample was PBMCs. The receptor source for this set is a human donor in good health.

This chain joins TRBV6-5 and TRBJ1-1, with no clear D. The CDR3 loop spans 11 amino acids. Germline V CDR1 and CDR2: MNHEY, SVGAGI. V was clipped by 6 bases and J by 5 bases, with 7 bases between them. The CDR3 DNA reads TGTGCCAGCAGATCCACAACTGAAGCTTTCTTT. Translated: CASRSTTEAFF.

The gene calls are TRBV7-9 and TRBJ2-3; D is possibly TRBD2 (6 bases). Deletions cut 5 bases from V and 2 bases from J, with 17 bases between. This CDR3 is built from 16 residues. The germline gives CDR1 SEHNR, CDR2 FQNEAQ (reference sequence). The CDR3 spells CASSITSSGFTDTQYF. The CDR3 nucleotides read TGTGCCAGCAGCATAACGTCCAGCGGGTTCACAGATACGCAGTATTTT.

The chain uses TRBV4-1 and TRBJ2-7; tentatively, D is TRBD1 (6 bases). The V gene's germline CDR1 is MGHRA and CDR2 YSYEKL. V gave up 0 bases and J gave up 3 bases, with 18 bases separating them. The CDR3 contains 17 residues. The CDR3 DNA is TGCGCCAGCAGCCAAGATAGTCAGGGGCTTATGAGCTACGAGCAGTACTTC. It codes for CASSQDSQGLMSYEQYF.

The chain couples TRBV6-1 to TRBJ1-5; 8 nucleotides align to TRBD1. This CDR3 has 16 amino acids. CDR1 and CDR2 (germline): MNHNS, SASEGT. The trim removed 2 bases at V and 3 bases at J, leaving 6 bases unmatched. This CDR3 is CASSEHAGGNNQPQHF. CDR3 coding DNA: TGTGCCAGCAGTGAACACGCAGGGGGCAACAATCAGCCCCAGCATTTT.

This clone came up a few times. The chain has TRBV30 and TRBJ1-1; a weak D match, TRBD1 (5 bases). Looked up from germline, CDR1 is GTSNPN and CDR2 is SVGIG (reference sequence). CDR3 length: 15 residues. V was cut by 0 bases and J by 4 bases, with 15 bases left in between. CDR3 region: CAWSVDTLLGTEAFF. CDR3 sequence (DNA): TGTGCCTGGAGTGTGGACACTCTATTAGGCACTGAAGCTTTCTTT.

The chain uses TRBV5-5 and TRBJ2-1; no definite D call. V was trimmed by 1 base and J by 2 bases, leaving 4 bases between them. The CDR3 totals 13 residues. Germline values: CDR1 SGHKS, CDR2 YYEKEE (reference sequence). The CDR3 here is CASSLNTYNEQFF. In DNA form, the CDR3 reads TGTGCCAGCAGCTTGAACACCTACAATGAGCAGTTCTTC.

A few counts support this clone. The chain links TRBV28 to TRBJ2-7; TRBD1 agrees at 9 bases. V trimming: 2 bases; J trimming: 3 bases; junction bases outside the gene matches: 8. The germline V gene encodes CDR1 MDHEN and CDR2 SYDVKM. The CDR3 extends over 16 amino acids. The CDR3 nucleotides read TGTGCCAGCAGTTTAAATTTAGAGACAGGGGGCTACGAGCAGTACTTC. Translating it yields CASSLNLETGGYEQYF.

The V gene is TRBV6-4, the J gene TRBJ2-5; no definite D call. V was trimmed by 7 bases and J by 5 bases, leaving 26 bases between them. Germline CDR1 and CDR2: MRHNA and SNTAGT. The CDR3 extends over 17 amino acids. DNA for the CDR3: TGTGCCAGCATACGTTCGAGTATTTTTATTGTGTGGGAGACCCAGTACTTC. It is translated as CASIRSSIFIVWETQYF.

This clone ranks as medium-sized (0.01 to 0.1%). This rearrangement joins TRBV4-1 to TRBJ2-7; 9 positions agree with TRBD1. The CDR3 covers 13 residues. From germline, CDR1 is MGHRA and CDR2 YSYEKL. V lost 3 bases to trimming and J lost 5 bases; unmatched junction nucleotides: 2. CDR3 region: CASSQGQGDEQYF. The CDR3 nucleotides are TGCGCCAGCAGCCAGGGACAGGGCGACGAGCAGTACTTC.

The rearrangement joins TRBV6-5 to TRBJ2-1; TRBD1 matches 9 bases. CDR1 and CDR2 from the germline V gene are MNHEY and SVGAGI. This CDR3 is built from 16 residues. J was trimmed by 7 bases and V by 1 base; bases with no gene match: 8. The CDR3 DNA reads as TGTGCCAGCAGTTACTTCAGGGACAGGGCTAAAAATGAGCAGTTCTTC. It translates to CASSYFRDRAKNEQFF.

The chain links TRBV6-6 to TRBJ1-2; 7 bases align to TRBD1. The CDR3 has 15 amino acids. V shed 6 bases and J 0 bases; nucleotides not matched to a gene: 7. Germline V gene data show CDR1 as MNHNY and CDR2 as SVGAGI (reference sequence). The CDR3 spells CASRGQQLANYGYTF. DNA of the CDR3: TGTGCCAGCAGGGGACAGCAGTTAGCTAACTATGGCTACACCTTC.

The chain is built from TRBV27 and TRBJ2-3; D may be TRBD2 (5 bases). The CDR3 length is 13 residues. Germline lookup yields CDR1 MNHEY and CDR2 SMNVEV (reference sequence). Trimming took off 5 bases at V and 4 bases at J, with 10 bases between the two ends. CDR3 sequence: CASSREISDTQYF. The CDR3 bases are TGTGCCAGCAGTAGGGAGATTTCAGATACGCAGTATTTT.

The chain employs TRBV30 and TRBJ2-7; 9 bases are shared with TRBD1. J lost 2 bases, V lost 0 bases, and 2 bases had no gene match. Germline assignment: CDR1 GTSNPN and CDR2 SVGIG (reference sequence). CDR3 length equals 14 residues. CDR3 nucleotide sequence: TGTGCCTGGAGTGTATGGGACAGGGCCTACGAGCAGTACTTC. Translation: CAWSVWDRAYEQYF.

This chain links TRBV19 with TRBJ2-4; 8 nucleotides agree with TRBD1. V was clipped by 4 bases and J by 8 bases; unmatched bases: 13. Germline values: CDR1 LNHDA, CDR2 SQIVND (reference sequence). This CDR3 region has 16 residues. Here the CDR3 reads CASSRTGPAKSDIQYF. CDR3 DNA sequence: TGTGCCAGTAGTAGGACAGGGCCGGCAAAAAGTGACATTCAGTACTTC.

V is TRBV5-1 and J is TRBJ2-7; 7 bases agree with TRBD2. CDR3 length: 15 residues. Germline V gene data show CDR1 as SGHRS and CDR2 as YFSETQ. V shed 5 bases, J shed 0 bases, and the junction held 8 bases outside the gene matches. As DNA, the CDR3 is TGCGCCAGCAGGCTCCTAGCGGAGAGCTCCTACGAGCAGTACTTC. It codes for CASRLLAESSYEQYF.

The V and J genes are TRBV27 and TRBJ2-7; 7 nucleotides line up with TRBD1. V lost 5 bases to trimming and J lost 2 bases; unmatched junction nucleotides: 6. In germline, CDR1 is MNHEY, CDR2 SMNVEV (reference sequence). The CDR3 contains 14 residues. The CDR3 here is CASSPRDRTYEQYF. CDR3 bases: TGTGCCAGCAGTCCTCGGGACAGAACCTACGAGCAGTACTTC.

V gene TRBV11-2 combines with J gene TRBJ1-4; TRBD1 is a possible D gene (5 bases). CDR3 length equals 16 residues. Germline CDR1 and CDR2: SGHAT and FQNNGV. Trimming cost V 5 bases and J 7 bases, with 20 bases left between them. The CDR3 region is CASSPISGGVGEKLFF. In DNA form, the CDR3 reads TGTGCCAGCAGCCCGATAAGTGGAGGGGTTGGTGAAAAACTGTTTTTT.

The chain uses TRBV4-2 and TRBJ2-1; TRBD2 matches 11 bases. The CDR3 spans 14 residues. The ends lost 1 base at V and 7 bases at J; junction bases unmatched: 0. In germline, CDR1 is LGHNA, CDR2 YNFKEQ. CDR3 DNA sequence: TGTGCCAGCAGCCAAGTAGCGGGAGGGAATGAGCAGTTCTTC. Protein product: CASSQVAGGNEQFF.

This CDR3 reads CASTSDRMVGTIYF. DNA for the CDR3: TGCGCCAGCACCAGCGACAGGATGGTCGGCACCATATATTTT. The rearrangement links TRBV10-2 to TRBJ1-3, with D possibly TRBD1 on 6 matching bases. The CDR3 consists of 14 residues. CDR1 WSHSY and CDR2 SAAADI come from the germline V gene. The V end lost 7 bases, the J end lost 9 bases, and 19 bases lay between the germline ends.

V gene TRBV5-1 combines with J gene TRBJ2-1; maybe TRBD2 (5 bases). V lost 0 bases, J lost 10 bases, and 11 bases lay in between. Germline CDR1 SGHRS, CDR2 YFSETQ. This CDR3 comprises 13 residues. The CDR3 spells CASSLDSREEQFF. CDR3 DNA sequence: TGCGCCAGCAGCTTGGACTCCCGGGAAGAGCAGTTCTTC.